Shown below are 31 T cell receptor beta chains from a single sample sequenced in a study of blood T cell repertoires in COVID-19. Sequencing used immunoSEQ multiplex PCR; TCRdb keeps in-frame clones, though not all of them. In the table there are 300,000 to 400,000 clones, roughly 87% of which are singletons. Sequencing was performed on peripheral blood. The receptors originated from a man between 25 and 39 years old with COVID-19, enrolled during active disease.

The V call is TRBV3-1 (or the pseudogene TRBV3-2), the J call TRBJ1-1; no reliable D call. CDR1 is LGHDT and CDR2 is YNNKEL in the germline V gene (reference sequence). The germline V and J ends were trimmed by 1 base and 7 bases, with 7 bases remaining between them. The CDR3 spans 12 residues. CDR3: CASSQVGGEAFF. The CDR3, as DNA: TGTGCCAGCAGCCAAGTAGGCGGTGAAGCTTTCTTT.

The chain joins TRBV12-3 or TRBV12-4 to TRBJ1-1, with D perhaps TRBD1 (6 bases). The CDR3 runs to 11 residues. Trimming took off 6 bases at V and 5 bases at J, with 7 bases between the two ends. The CDR3 DNA follows: TGTGCCAGCAGGGGGACAACTGAAGCTTTCTTT. Protein sequence: CASRGTTEAFF.

This sequence joins TRBV29-1 and TRBJ1-5; D is possibly TRBD1 (5 bases). The CDR3 has 17 amino acids. V lost 7 bases, J lost 2 bases, and 24 bases lay in between. Per germline, CDR1 SQVTM and CDR2 ANQGSEA. The DNA of the CDR3 is TGCAGCGCTCGGGAGGGGCCCCGCCTGGGGGGCAATCAGCCCCAGCATTTT. Amino acids: CSAREGPRLGGNQPQHF.

This chain uses TRBV9 with TRBJ2-7, with 7 nucleotides matching TRBD1. The germline CDR1 and CDR2 sequences are SGDLS and YYNGEE. The J segment lost 4 bases and the V segment lost 0 bases, leaving 7 bases of the junction unmatched. This CDR3 contains 15 residues. DNA for the CDR3: TGTGCCAGCAGCGTAGGACAGGGCATCGAATACGAGCAGTACTTC. Translation: CASSVGQGIEYEQYF.

The rearrangement uses TRBV28 and TRBJ2-1, with D hard to call. Germline V gene lookup returns CDR1 MDHEN and CDR2 SYDVKM. This CDR3 is built from 15 residues. Between the trimmed V and J ends, which lost 5 bases and 0 bases, there was a span of 11 bases. CDR3 sequence reads: CASSTRESSYNEQFF. The CDR3 DNA reads as TGTGCCAGCAGTACCCGAGAAAGCTCCTACAATGAGCAGTTCTTC.

In this sample, this clone turned up a few times. The chain combines TRBV27 with TRBJ2-7, with 7 nucleotides matching TRBD1. The CDR3 has 14 amino acids. Germline CDR1 is MNHEY and CDR2 is SMNVEV (reference sequence). The V gene end was trimmed by 5 bases and the J gene end by 0 bases; junction bases not matched to a gene: 4. The CDR3 DNA reads TGTGCCAGCAGTCCGGGACAGCTCTCCTACGAGCAGTACTTC. Amino acids: CASSPGQLSYEQYF.

The chain has TRBV10-1 and TRBJ2-2; TRBD2 might be the D (6 bases). This CDR3 region has 13 residues. Germline CDR1 is WNHNN and CDR2 is SYGVQD (reference sequence). V was clipped by 4 bases and J by 4 bases, with 7 bases between them. For the CDR3, the DNA is TGCGCCAGCAGTGCGGGAGTCACCGGGGAGCTGTTTTTT. Its protein is CASSAGVTGELFF.

The chain employs TRBV6-2 or TRBV6-3 and TRBJ2-5; TRBD1 matches 7 bases. V lost 3 bases, J lost 7 bases, and 8 bases stayed unmatched. Germline V gene sequence: CDR1 MNHEY, CDR2 SVGEGT. There are 14 residues in the CDR3. The CDR3 coding sequence is TGTGCCAGCAGTTATCCGGGACAGAGGTGGACCCAGTACTTC. Protein product: CASSYPGQRWTQYF.

The CDR3 spells CASSATGVSEQFF. The CDR3 nucleotides are TGTGCCAGCAGCGCGACAGGGGTGAGTGAGCAGTTCTTC. J is TRBJ2-1 and V is TRBV9, with 8 bases that match TRBD1. The CDR3 runs to 13 residues. CDR1 is SGDLS, CDR2 YYNGEE, per germline. With V trimmed by 3 bases and J by 9 bases, 5 bases remained unmatched. The complete variable domain, with remaining parts taken from reference TRBV9 and TRBJ2-1, reads DSGVTQTPKHLITATGQRVTLRCSPRSGDLSVYWYQQSLDQGLQFLIQYYNGEERAKGNILERFSAQQFPDLHSELNLSSLELGDSALYFCASSATGVSEQFFGPGTRLTVL.

The chain uses TRBV29-1 and TRBJ1-1; D gene unclear. This CDR3 contains 12 residues. CDR1 and CDR2 from the germline V gene are SQVTM and ANQGSEA. V gave up 6 bases and J gave up 1 base, with 9 bases separating them. The CDR3 is CSVDSQNTEAFF. The CDR3 nucleotides are TGCAGCGTGGACTCTCAGAACACTGAAGCTTTCTTT.

The chain links TRBV6-5 to TRBJ1-1, with 10 bases lining up with TRBD1. From germline, CDR1 is MNHEY and CDR2 SVGAGI. This CDR3 spans 15 amino acids. Germline trimming cut 4 bases from V and 4 bases from J; bases unmatched to any gene: 6. The CDR3 reads CASSSLGQGFTEAFF. CDR3 sequence (DNA): TGTGCCAGCAGTTCCCTGGGACAGGGGTTCACTGAAGCTTTCTTT.

V usage is TRBV5-1 and J usage is TRBJ1-2, with TRBD1 matching over 8 bases. Germline CDR1 and CDR2: SGHRS and YFSETQ. The CDR3 consists of 15 residues. The J segment lost 4 bases and the V segment lost 3 bases, leaving 8 bases of the junction unmatched. The CDR3 DNA follows: TGCGCCAGCAGCTCGGGACAGGTTGCTTTCTATGGCTACACCTTC. Its translation: CASSSGQVAFYGYTF. Supplemented by reference TRBV5-1 and TRBJ1-2, the full variable domain reads KAGVTQTPRYLIKTRGQQVTLSCSPISGHRSVSWYQQTPGQGLQFLFEYFSETQRNKGNFPGRFSGRQFSNSRSEMNVSTLELGDSALYLCASSSGQVAFYGYTFGSGTRLTVV.

The J gene is TRBJ1-2, the V gene TRBV2; the D is unclear. Trimming cost V 7 bases and J 4 bases, with 19 bases left between them. The germline V gene has CDR1 SNHLY and CDR2 FYNNEI. This CDR3 region has 15 residues. This chain's CDR3 is CASKPTEGSGYGYTF. The CDR3 DNA follows: TGTGCCAGCAAACCCACGGAAGGGAGTGGCTATGGCTACACCTTC.

J is TRBJ2-4 and V is TRBV5-6; 10 bases agree with TRBD1. Germline assignment: CDR1 SGHDT and CDR2 YYEEEE. V shed 6 bases, J shed 4 bases, and the junction held 4 bases outside the gene matches. The CDR3 runs to 14 residues. The CDR3 DNA reads TGTGCCAGCACCCGGGACAGGGGAAAAAACATTCAGTACTTC. It encodes CASTRDRGKNIQYF.

The CDR3, as DNA: TGTGCCAGCAGTTTATTCCAGGTCACTGGAGAGCAGTACTTC. It translates to CASSLFQVTGEQYF. The rearrangement joins TRBV28 to TRBJ2-7, with unresolved D. Germline V gene sequence: CDR1 MDHEN, CDR2 SYDVKM. This CDR3 contains 14 residues. The V and J ends lost 1 base and 7 bases respectively, with 14 bases between them.

The CDR3 DNA reads as TGTGCCAGCAGTCGCTGGACAGGGGGCTCCTACGAGCAGTACTTC. This codes for CASSRWTGGSYEQYF. The chain joins TRBV6-2 or TRBV6-3 to TRBJ2-7; 10 bases are shared with TRBD1. Germline CDR1 MNHEY, CDR2 SVGEGT. The V gene end was trimmed by 5 bases and the J gene end by 0 bases; junction bases not matched to a gene: 4. This CDR3 is 15 amino acids long.

This chain joins TRBV2 and TRBJ2-7; perhaps TRBD1 as D (6 bases). Trimming removed 7 bases from V and 2 bases from J, with 9 bases in between. The CDR3 has 12 residues. Germline assignment: CDR1 SNHLY and CDR2 FYNNEI. CDR3 sequence (DNA): TGTGCCAGCAAAGGACAGCCCTACGAGCAGTACTTC. This encodes CASKGQPYEQYF.

The gene calls are TRBV5-4 and TRBJ2-7; D possibly corresponds to TRBD1 (6 bases). This CDR3 spans 14 amino acids. V lost 4 bases and J 2 bases, leaving 13 bases between the germline ends. Germline loops: CDR1 SGHNT, CDR2 YYREEE (reference sequence). The CDR3 DNA follows: TGTGCCAGCAGCCGCGAGGGGGTGCCCTACGAGCAGTACTTC. Translating it yields CASSREGVPYEQYF.

The table lists this clone with a count of one. This sequence joins TRBV5-1 and TRBJ2-7, with 11 positions matching TRBD2. The CDR3 has 15 residues. J lost 3 bases, V lost 4 bases, and 6 bases had no gene match. Germline-derived CDR1 and CDR2 are SGHRS and YFSETQ. The CDR3 DNA follows: TGCGCCAGCAGCATGACTAGCGGGACTGTCTACGAGCAGTACTTC. Amino acid sequence: CASSMTSGTVYEQYF.

The genes are TRBV10-3 and TRBJ2-5; 8 positions agree with TRBD1. V shed 2 bases, J shed 3 bases, and the junction held 8 bases outside the gene matches. CDR1 is ENHRY, CDR2 SYGVKD, per germline. CDR3 length: 16 residues. Here the CDR3 reads CAISEAGTGGEETQYF. The CDR3 DNA sequence: TGTGCCATCAGTGAGGCCGGGACAGGTGGGGAAGAGACCCAGTACTTC.

The chain uses TRBV13 and TRBJ2-1; perhaps TRBD1 as D (6 bases). V dropped 8 bases and J dropped 9 bases, with 11 bases sitting between them. The CDR3 loop spans 11 amino acids. The germline gives CDR1 PRHDT, CDR2 FYEKMQ (reference sequence). DNA for the CDR3: TGTGCCAGCGGAATAGGGGGTGAGCAGTTCTTC. Translation gives CASGIGGEQFF.

The chain couples TRBV18 to TRBJ2-6, with TRBD2 identical over 7 bases. Unmatched junction bases numbered 4, after V lost 6 bases and J lost 2 bases. The CDR3 runs to 15 residues. Germline values: CDR1 KGHSH, CDR2 LQKENI. The chain's CDR3 is CASSRGGAGANVLTF. CDR3 DNA sequence: TGTGCCAGCTCGCGTGGGGGGGCTGGGGCCAACGTCCTGACTTTC.

The chain links TRBV6-6 to TRBJ2-7; possible D gene TRBD1, 6 bases. The V end was cut by 5 bases, the J end by 2 bases, with 16 bases between. Per germline, CDR1 MNHNY and CDR2 SVGAGI (reference sequence). CDR3 length: 15 residues. The CDR3 spells CASSIIPGQTYEQYF. The CDR3, as DNA: TGTGCCAGCAGTATCATACCGGGACAAACCTACGAGCAGTACTTC.

This chain uses TRBV15 with TRBJ2-1; a possible D gene is TRBD2 (6 bases). The germline V gene encodes CDR1 LNHNV and CDR2 YYDKDF (reference sequence). Trimming took 3 bases from V and 2 from J, leaving 14 bases between them. The CDR3 is made up of 16 amino acids. CDR3 DNA: TGTGCCACCAGCAGGGGTTCCGGGAGACCCTACAATGAGCAGTTCTTC. Translated, it gives CATSRGSGRPYNEQFF.

This sequence joins TRBV28 and TRBJ1-5; D is ambiguous. CDR1 is MDHEN, CDR2 SYDVKM, per germline. Trimming cost V 5 bases and J 3 bases, with 23 bases left between them. The CDR3 runs to 18 residues. The DNA for the CDR3 is TGTGCCAGCAGTCCCCCCAACACCGACACCACCTACAATCAGCCCCAGCATTTT. Residues: CASSPPNTDTTYNQPQHF.

The chain recombines TRBV6-5 with TRBJ2-7; 8 positions agree with TRBD1. The CDR3 totals 15 residues. Germline V lookup: CDR1 MNHEY, CDR2 SVGAGI. V lost 5 bases, J lost 2 bases, and 8 bases stayed unmatched. The CDR3 reads CASSPPTGVTYEQYF. The CDR3 coding sequence is TGTGCCAGCAGTCCTCCGACAGGGGTGACCTACGAGCAGTACTTC.

V and J are TRBV5-5 and TRBJ2-7; D might be TRBD2 (6 bases). With 1 base removed from V and 0 bases from J, the gap between germline ends came to 8 bases. Germline V lookup: CDR1 SGHKS, CDR2 YYEKEE (reference sequence). The CDR3 runs 14 residues. This chain's CDR3 is CASSLYGSSYEQYF. CDR3 coding DNA: TGTGCCAGCAGCTTGTACGGGAGCTCCTACGAGCAGTACTTC.

The CDR3 loop is CASSSPTGRKFF. The DNA for the CDR3 is TGTGCCAGCAGCTCCCCGACAGGGCGTAAGTTCTTC. This chain uses TRBV7-7 with TRBJ2-1, with 7 bases lining up with TRBD1. V shed 4 bases, J shed 14 bases, and the junction held 8 bases outside the gene matches. This CDR3 has 12 residues. Germline values: CDR1 SSHAT, CDR2 FNYEAQ (reference sequence).

V gene TRBV7-2 combines with J gene TRBJ2-7; 11 nucleotides line up with TRBD2. CDR1 SGHTA and CDR2 FQGNSA come from the germline V gene. The CDR3 is 15 amino acids. The J segment lost 2 bases and the V segment lost 6 bases, leaving 6 bases of the junction unmatched. CDR3 in DNA: TGTGCCAGCAGTTACATAGCGGGGGGGACCTACGAGCAGTACTTC. Translating gives CASSYIAGGTYEQYF.

This clone was observed a single time. The V gene is TRBV15, the J gene TRBJ2-7; TRBD1 aligns across 8 bases. Germline V gene lookup returns CDR1 LNHNV and CDR2 YYDKDF (reference sequence). This CDR3 contains 14 residues. With 5 bases clipped from V and 3 bases from J, the junction kept 6 bases outside the gene matches. The CDR3 sequence: CATSPGTGGYEQYF. Here the CDR3 DNA reads TGTGCCACCAGCCCTGGGACAGGTGGCTACGAGCAGTACTTC. The full variable domain, completed using reference TRBV15 and TRBJ2-7, is DAMVIQNPRYQVTQFGKPVTLSCSQTLNHNVMYWYQQKSSQAPKLLFHYYDKDFNNEADTPDNFQSRRPNTSFCFLDIRSPGLGDTAMYLCATSPGTGGYEQYFGPGTRLTVT.

The chain links TRBV3-1 (or the pseudogene TRBV3-2) to TRBJ2-7; tentative D call: TRBD1 (5 bases). The CDR3 is made up of 14 amino acids. The germline V and J ends were trimmed by 0 bases and 6 bases, with 12 bases remaining between them. Germline values: CDR1 LGHDT, CDR2 YNNKEL (reference sequence). CDR3 sequence reads: CASSQDSQGFEQYF. In DNA, the CDR3 is TGTGCCAGCAGCCAAGACTCCCAGGGTTTCGAGCAGTACTTC.